This TCR beta chain was captured in a study of blood T cell repertoires in COVID-19. Overall study context: COVID-19 samples from acute and convalescent phases originated in the United States, Italy and Spain.

The length of the CDR3 is 11 residues. The V end lost 9 bases, the J end lost 3 bases, and 5 bases lay between the germline ends. The V gene's germline CDR1 is KGHDR and CDR2 SFDVKD. In the authors' methods: Using reference gene primer amplification, nucleated cell counts were estimated. Sequencing used immunoSEQ multiplex PCR; TCRdb keeps in-frame clones, though not all of them. V, J and clone size are those of that table, while D and trimming were read from the DNA. The sample consists of 130,000 to 150,000 clones, roughly 89% of them appearing once. The clonotype was recovered from a woman in her 50s with active or convalescent COVID-19. Sequenced: peripheral blood. The V gene is TRBV24-1, the J gene TRBJ2-1; D remains ambiguous. The CDR3 DNA reads as TGTGCCACCGGAGACTACAATGAGCAGTTCTTC. The encoded protein is CATGDYNEQFF.